The entry that follows covers one T cell receptor beta chain sequence. The data are from a study of blood T cell repertoires in COVID-19. CDR1 is MNHEY and CDR2 is SVGEGT in the germline V gene. The CDR3 sequence is 17 residues long. V dropped 2 bases and J dropped 2 bases, with 17 bases sitting between them. Produced via immunoSEQ multiplex PCR; TCRdb's table is partial and in-frame only. In the table there are around 200,000 clones, around nine tenths of which are singletons. The genes are TRBV6-2 or TRBV6-3 and TRBJ2-3, with D perhaps matching TRBD2 (6 bases). Material: peripheral blood. This clonotype originated in a man in his sixties who had recovered from COVID-19. This CDR3 reads CASSYARARGFTDTQYF. In DNA form, the CDR3 reads TGTGCCAGCAGTTACGCGCGGGCCCGGGGGTTCACAGATACGCAGTATTTT.